The next 3 T cell receptor beta chains were all read from a single sample in a study of cytomegalovirus exposure and HLA in healthy donors. PCR used 60 Vbeta primers and 13 Jbeta primers. Data came from immunoSEQ multiplex PCR; TCRdb stores just in-frame clones and leaves some out. The repertoire has 150,000 to 200,000 clones, more than 60% of them found once; the top ten carry around 2.3%. The sample taken for sequencing was PBMCs. These receptors were obtained from a human donor in good health.

The chain links TRBV5-6 to TRBJ2-7; weak D call: TRBD1 (7 bases). V lost 6 bases and J lost 9, with 25 bases in between. Germline lookup yields CDR1 SGHDT and CDR2 YYEEEE. The CDR3 runs to 15 residues. CDR3 DNA: TGTGCCAGCACCTCTTTGGACAGGAGGGAGTTAGGGCAGTACTTC. It codes for CASTSLDRRELGQYF.

There are a few counts of this clone. The V and J genes are TRBV29-1 and TRBJ1-1; 7 positions agree with TRBD1. The junction had 12 bases not matched to a gene; V was cut back by 7 bases and J by 10 bases. The CDR3 contains 12 residues. Germline loops: CDR1 SQVTM, CDR2 ANQGSEA. The CDR3 reads CSGQTGASRAFF. The CDR3, as DNA: TGCAGCGGACAAACAGGGGCGTCGCGAGCTTTCTTT.

V is TRBV18 and J is TRBJ2-3; TRBD2 matches at 12 bases. Germline V lookup: CDR1 KGHSH, CDR2 LQKENI. V dropped 4 bases and J dropped 3; count of bases not matched to a gene: 14. The CDR3 is made up of 19 amino acids. The CDR3 here is CASSLQSSLAGGPTDTQYF. The DNA for the CDR3 is TGTGCCAGCTCACTACAATCAAGCCTAGCGGGGGGGCCGACAGATACGCAGTATTTT.